This T cell receptor (beta chain) was retrieved from a study of control samples from healthy donors and cancer patients. This table comes from immunoSEQ multiplex PCR, and its TCRdb copy is limited to in-frame clones, with some not included. Found here are approximately 110,000 clones, approximately 93% of them singletons; the top ten hold about 7.2%. There are 16 residues in the CDR3. Trimming pared 5 bases from V and 2 bases from J, leaving 17 bases between. Per the germline V gene, CDR1 is SEHNR and CDR2 is FQNEAQ (reference sequence). V is TRBV7-9 and J is TRBJ2-3, with no clear D. The sample taken for sequencing was blood. This TCR was sampled from a woman aged 18-35 years in good health. The DNA for the CDR3 is TGTGCCAGCAGCCCATTGTGGGTGAGGCCCACAGATACGCAGTATTTT. Amino acid sequence: CASSPLWVRPTDTQYF.